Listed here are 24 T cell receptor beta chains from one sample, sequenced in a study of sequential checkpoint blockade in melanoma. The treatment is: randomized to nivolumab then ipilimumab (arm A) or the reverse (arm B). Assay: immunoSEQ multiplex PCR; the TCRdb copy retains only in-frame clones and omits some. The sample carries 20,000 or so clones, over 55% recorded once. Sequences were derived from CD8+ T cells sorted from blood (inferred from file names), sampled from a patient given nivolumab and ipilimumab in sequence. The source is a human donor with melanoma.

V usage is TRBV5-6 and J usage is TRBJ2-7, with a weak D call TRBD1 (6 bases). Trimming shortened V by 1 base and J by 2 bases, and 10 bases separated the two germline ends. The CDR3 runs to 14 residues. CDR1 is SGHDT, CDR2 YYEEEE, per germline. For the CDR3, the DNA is TGTGCCAGCAGCTTGAGGGACACCCCCTACGAGCAGTACTTC. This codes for CASSLRDTPYEQYF.

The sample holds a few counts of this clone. The CDR3 coding sequence is TGCGCCAGCAGTGAGCATCCGGGAAGCTATGGCTACACCTTC. Translated: CASSEHPGSYGYTF. This chain connects TRBV10-2 to TRBJ1-2; D gene uncertain. The V and J ends lost 2 bases and 4 bases respectively, with 11 bases between them. Germline-derived CDR1 and CDR2 are WSHSY and SAAADI. CDR3 length: 14 amino acids.

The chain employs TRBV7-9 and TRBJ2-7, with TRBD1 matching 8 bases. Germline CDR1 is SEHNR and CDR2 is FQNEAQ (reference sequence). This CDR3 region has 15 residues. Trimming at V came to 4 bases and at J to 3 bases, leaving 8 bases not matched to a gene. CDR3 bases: TGTGCCAGCAGCTCCGGACAGGGAAAGGTCTACGAGCAGTACTTC. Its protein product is CASSSGQGKVYEQYF.

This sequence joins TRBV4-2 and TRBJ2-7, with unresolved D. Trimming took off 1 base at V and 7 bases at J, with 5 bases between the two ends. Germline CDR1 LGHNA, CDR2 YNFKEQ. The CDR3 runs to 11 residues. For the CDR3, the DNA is TGTGCCAGCAGCCAAGGGAGAGAGCAGTACTTC. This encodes CASSQGREQYF.

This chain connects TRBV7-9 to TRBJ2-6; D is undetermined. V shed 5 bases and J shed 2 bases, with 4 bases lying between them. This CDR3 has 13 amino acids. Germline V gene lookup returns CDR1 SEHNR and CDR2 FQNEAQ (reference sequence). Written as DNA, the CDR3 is TGTGCCAGCAGCGGGCCTGGGGCCAACGTCCTGACTTTC. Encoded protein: CASSGPGANVLTF.

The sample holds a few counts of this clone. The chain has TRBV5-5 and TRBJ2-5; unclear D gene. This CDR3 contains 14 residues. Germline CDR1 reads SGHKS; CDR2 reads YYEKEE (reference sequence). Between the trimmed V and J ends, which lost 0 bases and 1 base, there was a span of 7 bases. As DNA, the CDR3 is TGTGCCAGCAGCTTGGGGGCTATCCAAGAGACCCAGTACTTC. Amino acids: CASSLGAIQETQYF.

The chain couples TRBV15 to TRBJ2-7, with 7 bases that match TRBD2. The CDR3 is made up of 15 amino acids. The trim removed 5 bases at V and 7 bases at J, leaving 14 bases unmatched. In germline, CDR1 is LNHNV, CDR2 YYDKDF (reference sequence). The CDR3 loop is CATSGEGPGWREQYF. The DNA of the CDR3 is TGTGCCACCAGCGGGGAGGGCCCCGGGTGGCGGGAGCAGTACTTC.

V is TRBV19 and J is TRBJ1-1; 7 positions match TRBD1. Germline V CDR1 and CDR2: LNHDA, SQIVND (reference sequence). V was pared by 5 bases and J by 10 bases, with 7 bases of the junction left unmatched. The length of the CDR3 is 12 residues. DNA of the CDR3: TGTGCCAGTAGTCCAATAAGGGGGCGAGCTTTCTTT. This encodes CASSPIRGRAFF.

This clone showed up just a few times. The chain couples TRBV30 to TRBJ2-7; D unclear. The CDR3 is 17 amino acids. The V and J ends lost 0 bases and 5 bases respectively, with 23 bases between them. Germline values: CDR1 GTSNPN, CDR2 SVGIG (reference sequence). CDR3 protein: CAWSVSLSGRLSDEQYF. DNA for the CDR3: TGTGCCTGGAGTGTAAGCCTGTCTGGCAGGCTTTCGGACGAGCAGTACTTC.

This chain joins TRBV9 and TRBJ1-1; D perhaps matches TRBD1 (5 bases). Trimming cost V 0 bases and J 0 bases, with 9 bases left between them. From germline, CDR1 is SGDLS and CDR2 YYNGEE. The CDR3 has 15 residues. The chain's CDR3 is CASSVGDSLNTEAFF. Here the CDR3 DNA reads TGTGCCAGCAGCGTAGGCGACAGCTTGAACACTGAAGCTTTCTTT.

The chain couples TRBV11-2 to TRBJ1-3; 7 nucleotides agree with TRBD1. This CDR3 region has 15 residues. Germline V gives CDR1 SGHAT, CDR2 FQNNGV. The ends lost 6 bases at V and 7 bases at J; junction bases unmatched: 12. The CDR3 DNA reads TGTGCCAGCAGAGCGACAGGGTCATCTCCCAACACCATATATTTT. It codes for CASRATGSSPNTIYF.

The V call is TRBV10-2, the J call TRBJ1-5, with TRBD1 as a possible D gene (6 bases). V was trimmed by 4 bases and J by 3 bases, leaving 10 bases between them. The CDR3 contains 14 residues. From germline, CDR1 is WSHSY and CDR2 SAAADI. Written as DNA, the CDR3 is TGCGCCAGCAGTGTGGACAGATTCAATCAGCCCCAGCATTTT. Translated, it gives CASSVDRFNQPQHF.

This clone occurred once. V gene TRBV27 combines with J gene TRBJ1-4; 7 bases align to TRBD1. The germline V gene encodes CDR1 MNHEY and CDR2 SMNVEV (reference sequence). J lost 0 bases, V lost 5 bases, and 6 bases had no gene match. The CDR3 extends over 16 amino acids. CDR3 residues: CASSRQGGATNEKLFF. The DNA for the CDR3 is TGTGCCAGCAGTCGACAGGGAGGCGCAACTAATGAAAAACTGTTTTTT.

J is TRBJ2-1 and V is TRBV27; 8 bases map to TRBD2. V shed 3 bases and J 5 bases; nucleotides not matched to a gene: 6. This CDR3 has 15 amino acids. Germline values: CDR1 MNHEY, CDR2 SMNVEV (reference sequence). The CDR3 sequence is CASSLASGGHNEQFF. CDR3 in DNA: TGTGCCAGCAGTTTGGCGAGCGGGGGCCACAATGAGCAGTTCTTC.

CDR3 in amino acids: CASKPLEGHRLATDTQYF. In DNA form, the CDR3 reads TGCGCCAGCAAACCCCTAGAGGGACACCGACTAGCCACAGATACGCAGTATTTT. V gene TRBV10-1 combines with J gene TRBJ2-3; D is possibly TRBD2 (7 bases). Germline CDR1 and CDR2: WNHNN and SYGVQD (reference sequence). Trimming took off 7 bases at V and 2 bases at J, with 25 bases between the two ends. CDR3 length equals 18 residues.

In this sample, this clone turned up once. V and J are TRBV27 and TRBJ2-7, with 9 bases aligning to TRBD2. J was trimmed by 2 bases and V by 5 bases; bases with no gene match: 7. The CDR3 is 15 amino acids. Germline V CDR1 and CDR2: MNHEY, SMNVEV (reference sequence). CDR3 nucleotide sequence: TGTGCCAGCAGTCCAACTAGCGGGCTGACCTACGAGCAGTACTTC. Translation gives CASSPTSGLTYEQYF.

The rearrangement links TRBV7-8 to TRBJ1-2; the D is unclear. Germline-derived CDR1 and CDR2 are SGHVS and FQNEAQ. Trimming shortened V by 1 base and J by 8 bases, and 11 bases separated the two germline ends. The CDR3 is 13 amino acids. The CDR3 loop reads CASSLGQDFGYTF. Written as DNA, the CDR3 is TGTGCCAGCAGCTTAGGGCAGGACTTCGGCTACACCTTC.

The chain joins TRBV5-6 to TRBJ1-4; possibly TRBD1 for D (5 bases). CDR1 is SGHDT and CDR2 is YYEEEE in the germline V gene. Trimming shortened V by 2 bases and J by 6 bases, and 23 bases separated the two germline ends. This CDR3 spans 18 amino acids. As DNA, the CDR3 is TGTGCCAGCAGCTTAACATCAGGGCCTAAGATAGGGGATGAAAAACTGTTTTTT. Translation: CASSLTSGPKIGDEKLFF.

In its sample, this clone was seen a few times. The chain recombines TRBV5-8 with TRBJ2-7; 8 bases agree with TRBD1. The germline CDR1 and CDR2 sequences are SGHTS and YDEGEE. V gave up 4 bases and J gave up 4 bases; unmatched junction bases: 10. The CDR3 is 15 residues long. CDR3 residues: CASSQDGQGYYEQYF. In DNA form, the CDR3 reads TGTGCCAGCAGCCAAGATGGACAGGGTTATTACGAGCAGTACTTC.

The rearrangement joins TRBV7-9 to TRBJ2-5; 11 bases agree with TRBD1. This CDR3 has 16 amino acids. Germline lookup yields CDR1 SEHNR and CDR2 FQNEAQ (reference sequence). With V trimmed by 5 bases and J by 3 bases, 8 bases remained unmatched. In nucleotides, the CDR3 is TGTGCCAGCAGCAGACCGGGACAGGGGGAAGAAGAGACCCAGTACTTC. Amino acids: CASSRPGQGEEETQYF. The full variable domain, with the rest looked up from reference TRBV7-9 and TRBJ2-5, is DTGVSQNPRHKITKRGQNVTFRCDPISEHNRLYWYRQTLGQGPEFLTYFQNEAQLEKSRLLSDRFSAERPKGSFSTLEIQRTEQGDSAMYLCASSRPGQGEEETQYFGPGTRLLVL.

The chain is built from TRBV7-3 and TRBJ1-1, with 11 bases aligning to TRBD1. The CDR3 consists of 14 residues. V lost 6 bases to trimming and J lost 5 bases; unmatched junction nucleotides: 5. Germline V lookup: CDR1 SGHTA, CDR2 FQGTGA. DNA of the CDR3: TGTGCCAGCAGTCGGACAGGGGGCGCAACTGAAGCTTTCTTT. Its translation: CASSRTGGATEAFF.

CDR3 nucleotides: TGTGCCAGCAGCGTAGAGGGGGCGTCTGGAAACACCATATATTTT. It specifies CASSVEGASGNTIYF. The chain uses TRBV9 and TRBJ1-3; 7 bases align to TRBD1. This CDR3 comprises 15 residues. Germline V lookup: CDR1 SGDLS, CDR2 YYNGEE. With 0 bases clipped from V and 1 base from J, the junction kept 1 base outside the gene matches.

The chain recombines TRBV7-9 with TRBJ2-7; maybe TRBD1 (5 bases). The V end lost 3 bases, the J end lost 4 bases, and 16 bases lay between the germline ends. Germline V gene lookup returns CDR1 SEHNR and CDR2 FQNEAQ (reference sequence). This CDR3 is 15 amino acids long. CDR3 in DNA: TGTGCCAGCAGCTTTCCGGACACTGTTAATTACGAGCAGTACTTC. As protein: CASSFPDTVNYEQYF.

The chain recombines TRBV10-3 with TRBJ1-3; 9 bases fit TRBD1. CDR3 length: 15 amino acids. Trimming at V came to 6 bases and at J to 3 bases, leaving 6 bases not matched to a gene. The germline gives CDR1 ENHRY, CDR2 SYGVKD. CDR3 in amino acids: CAIRMGQGRGNTIYF. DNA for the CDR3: TGTGCCATCAGAATGGGACAGGGACGTGGAAACACCATATATTTT.